This T cell receptor (beta chain) emerged from a study of T cells in Graves' hyperthyroidism and ophthalmopathy. Patients aged 18 to 65 had newly diagnosed hyperthyroidism lasting under 2 months. TCR beta CDR3 regions were amplified from RNA transcripts. Primed by the HTBI set, a first-round RT-PCR was run on the TCR CDR3. From the multiplex PCR reads, TCRdb called clonotypes with MiXCR, one entry per CDR3 protein. The table has fewer than 110,000 distinct CDR3 sequences, about a sixth seen once. This sequence originates from a woman aged 45 to 65 with Graves' hyperthyroidism. Sequencing was performed on blood.

The CDR3 nucleotides read TGTGCCAGCAGCTTCTGGGGTCCTGGAAACACCATATATTTT. This codes for CASSFWGPGNTIYF. The chain links TRBV13 to TRBJ1-3; D not resolved. The CDR3 sequence is 14 residues long. CDR1 is PRHDT and CDR2 is FYEKMQ in the germline V gene (reference sequence). Trimming removed 3 bases from V and 2 bases from J, with 8 bases in between.